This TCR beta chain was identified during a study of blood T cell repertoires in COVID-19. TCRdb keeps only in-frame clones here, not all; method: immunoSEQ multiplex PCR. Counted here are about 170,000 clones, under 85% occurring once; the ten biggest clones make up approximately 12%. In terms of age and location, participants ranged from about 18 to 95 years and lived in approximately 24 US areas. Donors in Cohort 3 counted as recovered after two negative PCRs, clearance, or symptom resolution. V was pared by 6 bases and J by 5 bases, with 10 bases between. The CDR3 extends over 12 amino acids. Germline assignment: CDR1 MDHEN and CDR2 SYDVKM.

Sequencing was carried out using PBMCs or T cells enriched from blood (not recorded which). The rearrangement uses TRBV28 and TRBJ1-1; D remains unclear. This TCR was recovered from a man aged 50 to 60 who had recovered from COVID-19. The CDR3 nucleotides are TGTGCCAGCAGGTCAGTGCCGACTGAAGCTTTCTTT. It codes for CASRSVPTEAFF. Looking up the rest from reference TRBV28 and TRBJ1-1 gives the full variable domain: DVKVTQSSRYLVKRTGEKVFLECVQDMDHENMFWYRQDPGLGLRLIYFSYDVKMKEKGDIPEGYSVSREKKERFSLILESASTNQTSMYLCASRSVPTEAFFGQGTRLTVV.